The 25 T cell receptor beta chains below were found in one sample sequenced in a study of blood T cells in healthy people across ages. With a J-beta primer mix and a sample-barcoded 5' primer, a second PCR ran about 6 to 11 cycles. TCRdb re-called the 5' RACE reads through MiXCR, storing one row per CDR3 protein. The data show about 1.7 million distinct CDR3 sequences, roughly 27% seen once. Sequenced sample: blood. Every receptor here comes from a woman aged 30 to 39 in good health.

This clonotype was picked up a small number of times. DNA for the CDR3: TGTGCCAGCAGCTGGGTGGGGGGGCCCCGCTCCTACGAGCAGTACTTC. The encoded protein is CASSWVGGPRSYEQYF. This chain uses TRBV5-5 with TRBJ2-7; tentative D call: TRBD2 (7 bases). Germline values: CDR1 SGHKS, CDR2 YYEKEE (reference sequence). This CDR3 spans 16 amino acids. V dropped 3 bases and J dropped 0 bases, with 16 bases sitting between them.

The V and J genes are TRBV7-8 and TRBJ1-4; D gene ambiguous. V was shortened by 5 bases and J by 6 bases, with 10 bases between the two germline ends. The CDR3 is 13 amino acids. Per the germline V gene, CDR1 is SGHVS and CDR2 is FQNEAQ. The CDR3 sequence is CASSPRLDEKLFF. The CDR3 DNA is TGTGCCAGCAGCCCGCGACTAGATGAAAAACTGTTTTTT.

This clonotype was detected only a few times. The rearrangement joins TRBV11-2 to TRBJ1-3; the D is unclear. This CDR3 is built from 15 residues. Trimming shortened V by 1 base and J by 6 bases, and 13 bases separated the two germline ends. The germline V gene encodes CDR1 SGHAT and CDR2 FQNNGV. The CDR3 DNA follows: TGTGCCAGCAGCTTAGGGCAGACGGCGAAAAACACCATATATTTT. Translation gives CASSLGQTAKNTIYF.

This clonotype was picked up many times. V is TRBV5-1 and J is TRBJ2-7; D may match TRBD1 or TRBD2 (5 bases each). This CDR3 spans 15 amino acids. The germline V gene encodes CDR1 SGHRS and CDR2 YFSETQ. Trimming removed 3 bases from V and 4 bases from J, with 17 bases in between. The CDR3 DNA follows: TGCGCCAGCAGCTCTATCGGGGCAGAGAGTTACGAGCAGTACTTC. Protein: CASSSIGAESYEQYF.

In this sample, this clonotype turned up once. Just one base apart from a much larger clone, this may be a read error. This CDR3 reads CANSEVYYEQYF. Here the CDR3 DNA reads TGTGCCAACAGTGAGGTGTACTACGAGCAGTACTTC. The chain employs TRBV7-2 and TRBJ2-7; no clear D. With 10 bases removed from V and 3 bases from J, the gap between germline ends came to 13 bases. Germline CDR1 reads SGHTA; CDR2 reads FQGNSA. The CDR3 has 12 residues.

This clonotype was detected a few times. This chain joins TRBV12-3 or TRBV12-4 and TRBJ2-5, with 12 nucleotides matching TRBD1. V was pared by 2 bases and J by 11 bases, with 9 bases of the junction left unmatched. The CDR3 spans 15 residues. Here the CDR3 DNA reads TGTGCCAGCAGTTTAAGGGACAGGGGGCGGAGTGAGCAGTACTTC. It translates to CASSLRDRGRSEQYF.

The CDR3 sequence: CASQRSAGGTDTQYF. In DNA form, the CDR3 reads TGTGCCAGCCAGAGGAGCGCCGGCGGCACAGATACGCAGTATTTT. The chain employs TRBV7-6 and TRBJ2-3; D is undetermined. Germline V CDR1 and CDR2: SGHVS, FNYEAQ. V was cut by 8 bases and J by 1 base, with 16 bases left in between. CDR3 length: 15 residues.

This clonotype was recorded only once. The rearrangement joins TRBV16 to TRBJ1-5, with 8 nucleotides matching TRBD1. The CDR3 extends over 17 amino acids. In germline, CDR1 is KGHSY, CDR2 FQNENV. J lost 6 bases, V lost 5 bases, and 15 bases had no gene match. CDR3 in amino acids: CASSSNSGQGATQPQHF. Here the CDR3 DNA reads TGTGCCAGCAGCTCGAATTCGGGGCAGGGGGCAACTCAGCCCCAGCATTTT.

The CDR3 DNA reads as TGTGCCAGCAGCGCGATACTCTGGGGAAGCGAGCAGTTCTTC. Protein product: CASSAILWGSEQFF. This chain uses TRBV7-2 with TRBJ2-1; D unresolved. CDR1 is SGHTA, CDR2 FQGNSA, per germline. The CDR3 length is 14 residues. The V end lost 5 bases, the J end lost 10 bases, and 18 bases lay between the germline ends.

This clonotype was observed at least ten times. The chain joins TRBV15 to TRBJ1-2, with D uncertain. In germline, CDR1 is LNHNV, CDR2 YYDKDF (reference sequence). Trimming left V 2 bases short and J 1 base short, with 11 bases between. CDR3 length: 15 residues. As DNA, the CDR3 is TGTGCCACCAGCAGACAGGACGGAATTAACTATGGCTACACCTTC. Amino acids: CATSRQDGINYGYTF.

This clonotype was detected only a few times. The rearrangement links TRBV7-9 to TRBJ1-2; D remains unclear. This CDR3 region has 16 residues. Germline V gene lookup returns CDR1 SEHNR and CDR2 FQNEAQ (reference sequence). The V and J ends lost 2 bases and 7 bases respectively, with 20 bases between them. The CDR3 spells CASSLIPRLQSFGYTF. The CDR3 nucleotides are TGTGCCAGCAGCTTAATCCCCCGCCTCCAGAGCTTTGGCTACACCTTC.

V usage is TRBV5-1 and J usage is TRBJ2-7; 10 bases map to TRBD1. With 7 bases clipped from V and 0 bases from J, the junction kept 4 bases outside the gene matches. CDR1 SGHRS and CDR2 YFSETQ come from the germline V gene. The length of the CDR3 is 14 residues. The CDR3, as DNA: TGCGCCAGCCGACAGGGGGCGAGCTCCTACGAGCAGTACTTC. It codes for CASRQGASSYEQYF.

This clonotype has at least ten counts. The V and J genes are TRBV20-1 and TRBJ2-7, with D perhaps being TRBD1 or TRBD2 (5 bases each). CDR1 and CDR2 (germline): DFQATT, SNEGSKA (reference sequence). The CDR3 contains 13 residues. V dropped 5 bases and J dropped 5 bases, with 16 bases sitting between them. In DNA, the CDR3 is TGCAGTGCTCATCCGGGACGGGGCGACGAGCAGTACTTC. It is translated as CSAHPGRGDEQYF.

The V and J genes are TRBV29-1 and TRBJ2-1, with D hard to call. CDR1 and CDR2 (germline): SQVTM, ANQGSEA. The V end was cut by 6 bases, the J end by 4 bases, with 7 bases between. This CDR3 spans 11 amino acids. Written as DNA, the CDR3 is TGCAGCGTAGCTGGTTACAATGAGCAGTTCTTC. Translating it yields CSVAGYNEQFF.

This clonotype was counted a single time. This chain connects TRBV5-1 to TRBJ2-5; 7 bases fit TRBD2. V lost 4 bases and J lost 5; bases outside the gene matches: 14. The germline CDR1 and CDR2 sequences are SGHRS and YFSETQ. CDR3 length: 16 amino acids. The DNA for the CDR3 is TGCGCCAGCAGCCCCTGGGGGGGAGAGGCTGGGGAGACCCAGTACTTC. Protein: CASSPWGGEAGETQYF.

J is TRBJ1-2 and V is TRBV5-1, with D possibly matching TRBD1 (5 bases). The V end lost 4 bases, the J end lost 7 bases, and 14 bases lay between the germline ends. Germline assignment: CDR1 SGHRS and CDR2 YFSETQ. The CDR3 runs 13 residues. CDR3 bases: TGCGCCAGCAGCCTCCGGGACTGCGGTGGCTACACCTTC. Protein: CASSLRDCGGYTF.

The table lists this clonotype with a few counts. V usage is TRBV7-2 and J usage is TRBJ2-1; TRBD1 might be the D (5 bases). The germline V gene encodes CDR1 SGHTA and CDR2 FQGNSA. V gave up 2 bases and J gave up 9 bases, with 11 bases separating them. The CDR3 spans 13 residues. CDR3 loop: CASSLWGWGEQFF. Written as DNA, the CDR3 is TGTGCCAGCAGCTTATGGGGCTGGGGTGAGCAGTTCTTC. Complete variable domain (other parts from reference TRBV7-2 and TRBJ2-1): GAGVSQSPSNKVTEKGKDVELRCDPISGHTALYWYRQSLGQGLEFLIYFQGNSAPDKSGLPSDRFSAERTGGSVSTLTIQRTQQEDSAVYLCASSLWGWGEQFFGPGTRLTVL.

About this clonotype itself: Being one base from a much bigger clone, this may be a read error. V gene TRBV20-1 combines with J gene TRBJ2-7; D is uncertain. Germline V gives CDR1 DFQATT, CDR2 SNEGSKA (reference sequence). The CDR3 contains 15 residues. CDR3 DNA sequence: TGCGGTGCTAGAGAGTCCAGTAAGTCTTATTACGAGCAGTACTTC. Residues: CGARESSKSYYEQYF.

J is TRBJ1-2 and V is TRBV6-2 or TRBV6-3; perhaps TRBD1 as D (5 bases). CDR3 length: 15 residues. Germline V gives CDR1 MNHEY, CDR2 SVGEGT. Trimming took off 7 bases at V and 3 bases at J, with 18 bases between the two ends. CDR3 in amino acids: CASTEPSGADYGYTF. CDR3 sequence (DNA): TGTGCCAGCACCGAACCATCCGGGGCGGACTATGGCTACACCTTC.

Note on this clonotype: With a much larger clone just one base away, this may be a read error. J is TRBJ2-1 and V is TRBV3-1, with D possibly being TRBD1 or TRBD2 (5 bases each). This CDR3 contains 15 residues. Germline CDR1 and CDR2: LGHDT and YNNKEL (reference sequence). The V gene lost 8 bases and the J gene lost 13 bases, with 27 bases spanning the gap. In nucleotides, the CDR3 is TGTGCCAGCGGGGACCATAGCGTAGCCAAAAACATTCAGTTCTTC. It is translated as CASGDHSVAKNIQFF.

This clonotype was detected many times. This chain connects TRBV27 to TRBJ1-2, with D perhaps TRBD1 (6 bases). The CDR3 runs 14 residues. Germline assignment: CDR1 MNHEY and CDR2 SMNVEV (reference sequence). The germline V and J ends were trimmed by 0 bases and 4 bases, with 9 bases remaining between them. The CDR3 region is CASSLSEGGYGYTF. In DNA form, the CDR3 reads TGTGCCAGCAGTTTATCGGAGGGGGGCTATGGCTACACCTTC.

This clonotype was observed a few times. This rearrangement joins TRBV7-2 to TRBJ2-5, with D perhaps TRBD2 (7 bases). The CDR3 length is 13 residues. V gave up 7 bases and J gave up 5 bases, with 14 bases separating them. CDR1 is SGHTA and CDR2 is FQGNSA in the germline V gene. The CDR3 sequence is CASNWGGVETQYF. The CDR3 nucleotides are TGTGCCAGCAATTGGGGGGGCGTCGAGACCCAGTACTTC. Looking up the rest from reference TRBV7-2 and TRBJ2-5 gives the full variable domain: GAGVSQSPSNKVTEKGKDVELRCDPISGHTALYWYRQSLGQGLEFLIYFQGNSAPDKSGLPSDRFSAERTGGSVSTLTIQRTQQEDSAVYLCASNWGGVETQYFGPGTRLLVL.

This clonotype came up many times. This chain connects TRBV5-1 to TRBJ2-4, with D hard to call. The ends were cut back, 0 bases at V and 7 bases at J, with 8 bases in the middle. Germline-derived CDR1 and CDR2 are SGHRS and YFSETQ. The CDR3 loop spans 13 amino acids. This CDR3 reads CASSLETRNIQYF. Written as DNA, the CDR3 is TGCGCCAGCAGCTTGGAGACACGTAACATTCAGTACTTC.

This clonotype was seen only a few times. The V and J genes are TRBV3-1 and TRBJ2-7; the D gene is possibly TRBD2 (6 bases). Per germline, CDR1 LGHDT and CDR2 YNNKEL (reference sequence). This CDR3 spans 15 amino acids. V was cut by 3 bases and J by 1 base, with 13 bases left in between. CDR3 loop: CASSQTLGGSYEQYF. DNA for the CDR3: TGTGCCAGCAGCCAGACATTGGGGGGTTCCTACGAGCAGTACTTC.

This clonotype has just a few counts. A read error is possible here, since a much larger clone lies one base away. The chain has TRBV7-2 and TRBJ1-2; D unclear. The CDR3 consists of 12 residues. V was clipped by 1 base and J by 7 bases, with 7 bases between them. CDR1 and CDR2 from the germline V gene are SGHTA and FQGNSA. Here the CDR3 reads CASSLGMAGYTF. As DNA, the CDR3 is TGTGCCAGCAGCTTAGGGATGGCTGGCTACACCTTC. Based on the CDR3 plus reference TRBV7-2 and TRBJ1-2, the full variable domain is GAGVSQSPSNKVTEKGKDVELRCDPISGHTALYWYRQSLGQGLEFLIYFQGNSAPDKSGLPSDRFSAERTGGSVSTLTIQRTQQEDSAVYLCASSLGMAGYTFGSGTRLTVV.